These 31 T cell receptor beta chains share one sample of origin, sequenced in a study of shared clonotypes between healthy human individuals (dated by TCRdb to 2018 to 2020). Libraries were prepared through the immunoSEQ multiplex PCR assay. TCRdb took this table from immuneACCESS and kept in-frame rearrangements with V and J called. Such tables lack part of the clones; where checked against another copy, unresolved V genes explain under half of the gap, and the rest is unexplained. Counted in this sample were 700,000 or so clones; roughly 78% of them appeared once. The biggest ten clones account for under 2% of the sample. Sequenced input: memory CD4+ T cells sorted from blood. Explained via the paper, the cell subset or site label denotes: CD45RA-negative fraction. Every receptor here comes from a woman aged 25 to 39 in good health.

Here the CDR3 DNA reads TGTGCCAGCAGCCGGACAGGTAGCGCCTACGAGCAGTACTTC. It encodes CASSRTGSAYEQYF. The chain carries TRBV28 and TRBJ2-7; the match to TRBD1 covers 7 bases. Per germline, CDR1 MDHEN and CDR2 SYDVKM. The CDR3 length is 14 residues. With 6 bases clipped from V and 2 bases from J, the junction kept 7 bases outside the gene matches. Together with reference TRBV28 and TRBJ2-7, the CDR3 gives the full variable domain: DVKVTQSSRYLVKRTGEKVFLECVQDMDHENMFWYRQDPGLGLRLIYFSYDVKMKEKGDIPEGYSVSREKKERFSLILESASTNQTSMYLCASSRTGSAYEQYFGPGTRLTVT.

The V call is TRBV19, the J call TRBJ1-1; D not resolved. The CDR3 is 12 amino acids. The ends were cut back, 4 bases at V and 11 bases at J, with 14 bases in the middle. The germline CDR1 and CDR2 sequences are LNHDA and SQIVND (reference sequence). The CDR3 DNA reads TGTGCCAGTAGTACGGCCCTTCACGACGCTTTCTTT. Translation gives CASSTALHDAFF.

The rearrangement links TRBV19 to TRBJ2-7, with D perhaps TRBD1 or TRBD2 (5 bases each). Germline assignment: CDR1 LNHDA and CDR2 SQIVND (reference sequence). CDR3 length: 15 residues. With 10 bases removed from V and 1 base from J, the gap between germline ends came to 20 bases. CDR3 loop: CATQKTEGSSYEQYF. CDR3 DNA sequence: TGTGCCACCCAGAAGACTGAGGGGAGTTCCTACGAGCAGTACTTC.

The chain uses TRBV5-1 and TRBJ2-1; 7 bases line up with TRBD2. CDR1 is SGHRS, CDR2 YFSETQ, per germline. V trimming: 3 bases; J trimming: 0 bases; junction bases outside the gene matches: 9. The CDR3 covers 17 residues. The CDR3 protein is CASSWDSGSPSYNEQFF. The CDR3 DNA reads as TGCGCCAGCAGCTGGGATAGCGGGTCCCCCTCCTACAATGAGCAGTTCTTC.

The genes are TRBV6-5 and TRBJ2-2, with D unresolved. V was pared by 6 bases and J by 3 bases, with 11 bases between. This CDR3 region has 14 residues. Germline CDR1 MNHEY, CDR2 SVGAGI. The CDR3 coding sequence is TGTGCCAGCAGCCTATCCAGCTACACCGGGGAGCTGTTTTTT. Protein sequence: CASSLSSYTGELFF.

Details on this clone: A far larger clone is one base from this, pointing to a likely read error. The rearrangement joins TRBV11-2 to TRBJ1-3; D remains ambiguous. Germline values: CDR1 SGHAT, CDR2 FQNNGV. V was trimmed by 0 bases and J by 3 bases, leaving 0 bases between them. The CDR3 has 12 amino acids. This CDR3 reads CASSLDGNTIYF. The CDR3 DNA reads TGTGCCAGCAGCTTAGATGGAAACACCATATATTTT.

This clone was observed at least ten times. The chain links TRBV5-1 to TRBJ2-5; TRBD2 aligns across 11 bases. Trimming took 4 bases from V and 3 from J; bases not matched to a gene: 8. Germline values: CDR1 SGHRS, CDR2 YFSETQ. CDR3 length: 16 amino acids. CDR3 DNA sequence: TGCGCCAGCAGCCCGGGGGCGGGACTAGCGGAAGAGACCCAGTACTTC. It specifies CASSPGAGLAEETQYF.

V gene TRBV7-6 combines with J gene TRBJ1-4; TRBD1 agrees at 8 bases. V gave up 5 bases and J gave up 4 bases; unmatched junction bases: 9. Germline assignment: CDR1 SGHVS and CDR2 FNYEAQ. CDR3 size: 16 residues. The CDR3 DNA follows: TGTGCCAGCAGCCCAAGGGGCGACAGGGGTAATGAAAAACTGTTTTTT. It encodes CASSPRGDRGNEKLFF.

The chain has TRBV7-9 and TRBJ2-2; 10 bases agree with TRBD2. J lost 10 bases, V lost 1 base, and 15 bases had no gene match. The CDR3 covers 18 residues. Germline CDR1 and CDR2: SEHNR and FQNEAQ (reference sequence). The CDR3 sequence is CASSLGTTPGLAPAELFF. The DNA of the CDR3 is TGTGCCAGCAGCTTAGGAACCACTCCGGGACTAGCGCCGGCGGAGCTGTTTTTT.

This chain connects TRBV7-9 to TRBJ2-3; 9 nucleotides agree with TRBD1. This CDR3 comprises 16 residues. V dropped 5 bases and J dropped 4; count of bases not matched to a gene: 10. Germline V lookup: CDR1 SEHNR, CDR2 FQNEAQ (reference sequence). DNA for the CDR3: TGTGCCAGCAGCGGCCAACAGGGGGCGCGGTCAGATACGCAGTATTTT. Its translation: CASSGQQGARSDTQYF.

The chain couples TRBV10-3 to TRBJ1-2, with D possibly TRBD1 on 5 matching bases. The CDR3 covers 14 residues. Trimming removed 0 bases at V and 6 bases at J, with 11 bases between. CDR1 and CDR2 from the germline V gene are ENHRY and SYGVKD. The CDR3, as DNA: TGTGCCATCAGTGAGTCGGCGGGGGTTAATGGCTACACCTTC. Its protein product is CAISESAGVNGYTF.

The gene calls are TRBV29-1 and TRBJ2-2; D tentatively reads TRBD1 or TRBD2 (6 bases each). The CDR3 sequence is 15 residues long. Germline CDR1 SQVTM, CDR2 ANQGSEA. The ends were cut back, 7 bases at V and 0 bases at J, with 15 bases in the middle. The CDR3 DNA sequence: TGCAGCGCCAGGGGAGGAGGGCCGAACACCGGGGAGCTGTTTTTT. This encodes CSARGGGPNTGELFF.

The chain links TRBV5-1 to TRBJ2-3, with D maybe TRBD2 (5 bases). Germline V gene lookup returns CDR1 SGHRS and CDR2 YFSETQ. The V end was cut by 1 base, the J end by 6 bases, with 15 bases between. The CDR3 is 15 residues long. The CDR3 DNA is TGCGCCAGCAGCTTGTCTCGCTCAGGAGGTGATACGCAGTATTTT. It is translated as CASSLSRSGGDTQYF.

The CDR3 bases are TGTGCCAGCAGTTTACGTAGGACGGATGAGCAGTTCTTC. Protein product: CASSLRRTDEQFF. The gene calls are TRBV27 and TRBJ2-1; no clear D. The V and J ends lost 2 bases and 8 bases respectively, with 10 bases between them. This CDR3 spans 13 amino acids. CDR1 is MNHEY and CDR2 is SMNVEV in the germline V gene (reference sequence).

The chain recombines TRBV7-9 with TRBJ2-1, with D possibly being TRBD1 or TRBD2 (5 bases each). Germline V CDR1 and CDR2: SEHNR, FQNEAQ (reference sequence). The CDR3 sequence is 16 residues long. The V gene lost 5 bases and the J gene lost 8 bases, with 22 bases spanning the gap. CDR3 protein: CASSAGALRVSDEQFF. The CDR3 bases are TGTGCCAGCAGCGCCGGGGCCCTACGGGTCAGCGATGAGCAGTTCTTC.

This clone was seen at least ten times. The chain combines TRBV2 with TRBJ1-4; 7 nucleotides line up with TRBD1. Germline V gene sequence: CDR1 SNHLY, CDR2 FYNNEI. V gave up 7 bases and J gave up 8 bases; unmatched junction bases: 4. This CDR3 comprises 12 residues. CDR3 residues: CASTRGQEKLFF. Written as DNA, the CDR3 is TGTGCCAGCACGAGGGGACAGGAAAAACTGTTTTTT.

This clone was seen only once. The rearrangement links TRBV7-3 to TRBJ2-7, with 8 bases fitting TRBD1. Trimming cost V 1 base and J 4 bases; bases outside gene matches: 6. The CDR3 runs to 15 residues. Per the germline V gene, CDR1 is SGHTA and CDR2 is FQGTGA. DNA of the CDR3: TGTGCCAGCAGCTTAAATGCGGGACAGGCTTACGAGCAGTACTTC. Amino acid sequence: CASSLNAGQAYEQYF.

This rearrangement joins TRBV7-9 to TRBJ2-7; no reliable D call. Trimming shortened V by 5 bases and J by 0 bases, and 17 bases separated the two germline ends. CDR1 and CDR2 (germline): SEHNR, FQNEAQ (reference sequence). The CDR3 has 16 amino acids. CDR3 bases: TGTGCCAGCAGCCACATCTCCGGTCGAGGCTCCTACGAGCAGTACTTC. Translating it yields CASSHISGRGSYEQYF.

The chain carries TRBV14 and TRBJ2-1; no clear D. This CDR3 region has 15 residues. Germline CDR1 reads SGHDN; CDR2 reads FVKESK. Between the trimmed V and J ends, which lost 1 base and 6 bases, there was a span of 13 bases. CDR3 sequence (DNA): TGTGCCAGCAGCCAAGCCTTGATGAGAACCAATGAGCAGTTCTTC. It is translated as CASSQALMRTNEQFF. The full variable domain, completed using reference TRBV14 and TRBJ2-1, is EAGVTQFPSHSVIEKGQTVTLRCDPISGHDNLYWYRRVMGKEIKFLLHFVKESKQDESGMPNNRFLAERTGGTYSTLKVQPAELEDSGVYFCASSQALMRTNEQFFGPGTRLTVL.

This chain uses TRBV6-1 with TRBJ2-7; TRBD1 matches at 9 bases. The CDR3 sequence is 15 residues long. V lost 7 bases to trimming and J lost 0 bases; unmatched junction nucleotides: 7. The V gene's germline CDR1 is MNHNS and CDR2 SASEGT. The CDR3: CASTGRTGASYEQYF. Written as DNA, the CDR3 is TGTGCCAGCACTGGTAGGACAGGGGCCTCCTACGAGCAGTACTTC.

This clone has at least ten counts. The chain combines TRBV7-8 with TRBJ2-5, with TRBD2 matching 11 bases. The V gene's germline CDR1 is SGHVS and CDR2 FQNEAQ. Germline trimming cut 1 base from V and 2 bases from J; bases unmatched to any gene: 15. CDR3 size: 20 residues. This CDR3 reads CASSLERLSGLAGLQETQYF. The CDR3 coding sequence is TGTGCCAGCAGCTTAGAGCGACTAAGCGGACTAGCGGGCCTACAAGAGACCCAGTACTTC. The entire variable domain, with the rest obtained from reference TRBV7-8 and TRBJ2-5, is as follows: GAGVSQSPRYKVAKRGQDVALRCDPISGHVSLFWYQQALGQGPEFLTYFQNEAQLDKSGLPSDRFFAERPEGSVSTLKIQRTQQEDSAVYLCASSLERLSGLAGLQETQYFGPGTRLLVL.

The genes are TRBV28 and TRBJ1-1, with D maybe TRBD1 (5 bases). Looked up from germline, CDR1 is MDHEN and CDR2 is SYDVKM. This CDR3 has 13 residues. Trimming pared 6 bases from V and 1 base from J, leaving 9 bases between. In nucleotides, the CDR3 is TGTGCCAGCAGGGAAAGGGGGAACACTGAAGCTTTCTTT. Translated, it gives CASRERGNTEAFF.

V usage is TRBV5-5 and J usage is TRBJ1-5; no definite D call. The germline V and J ends were trimmed by 0 bases and 10 bases, with 17 bases remaining between them. This CDR3 is 15 amino acids long. The germline gives CDR1 SGHKS, CDR2 YYEKEE (reference sequence). CDR3 DNA sequence: TGTGCCAGCAGCTTGGGGACGACTTCGGATTATCCCCAGCATTTT. Translation gives CASSLGTTSDYPQHF.

Turning to this clone: In the same sample, other DNA sequences code for this CDR3. V gene TRBV5-1 combines with J gene TRBJ1-1, with a tentative D call TRBD1 (5 bases). V was clipped by 2 bases and J by 3 bases, with 8 bases between them. Per germline, CDR1 SGHRS and CDR2 YFSETQ. The CDR3 sequence is 13 residues long. For the CDR3, the DNA is TGCGCCAGCAGCTTAGGGGAGGACACTGAAGCTTTCTTT. Translating it yields CASSLGEDTEAFF.

V usage is TRBV7-9 and J usage is TRBJ1-2; D is uncertain. Trimming removed 1 base at V and 5 bases at J, with 11 bases between. This CDR3 has 14 residues. Per germline, CDR1 SEHNR and CDR2 FQNEAQ (reference sequence). The CDR3 DNA is TGTGCCAGCAGCTTAGAGGGTTTGGGGTATGGCTACACCTTC. It specifies CASSLEGLGYGYTF.

This chain uses TRBV30 with TRBJ1-6; 8 nucleotides line up with TRBD1. CDR3 length equals 14 residues. Per the germline V gene, CDR1 is GTSNPN and CDR2 is SVGIG (reference sequence). With V trimmed by 2 bases and J by 6 bases, 3 bases remained unmatched. The CDR3 here is CAWSYRGINSPLHF. DNA of the CDR3: TGTGCCTGGAGTTACAGGGGGATTAATTCACCCCTCCACTTT.

The rearrangement joins TRBV7-2 to TRBJ2-3, with D unclear. Germline V gene data show CDR1 as SGHTA and CDR2 as FQGNSA. Trimming took 5 bases from V and 6 from J, leaving 6 bases between them. The CDR3 contains 11 residues. The CDR3 loop is CASSPQDTQYF. The CDR3 DNA follows: TGTGCCAGCAGCCCTCAGGATACGCAGTATTTT.

The chain is built from TRBV6-1 and TRBJ1-5; no definite D call. V lost 2 bases, J lost 7 bases, and 6 bases lay in between. The CDR3 length is 12 residues. Germline CDR1 and CDR2: MNHNS and SASEGT. The chain's CDR3 is CASSEMGQPQHF. In nucleotides, the CDR3 is TGTGCCAGCAGTGAAATGGGACAGCCCCAGCATTTT.

The table lists this clone with a few counts. V is TRBV7-9 and J is TRBJ2-5; D gene uncertain. This CDR3 comprises 13 residues. The germline CDR1 and CDR2 sequences are SEHNR and FQNEAQ (reference sequence). V shed 1 base and J shed 2 bases, with 5 bases lying between them. The CDR3 DNA reads as TGTGCCAGCAGCTTAGACGTACAAGAGACCCAGTACTTC. Translation: CASSLDVQETQYF.

This clone was recorded only once. The V and J genes are TRBV4-1 and TRBJ1-3, with 11 bases identical to TRBD1. Germline trimming cut 4 bases from V and 3 bases from J; bases unmatched to any gene: 11. CDR3 size: 18 residues. Germline V CDR1 and CDR2: MGHRA, YSYEKL. The CDR3 DNA reads as TGCGCCAGCAGCCGCGGGACAGGGGGAGTCGTTAGTGGAAACACCATATATTTT. Its protein is CASSRGTGGVVSGNTIYF.

In this sample, this clone turned up a few times. The genes are TRBV11-2 and TRBJ2-7, with D possibly matching TRBD1 (5 bases). There are 15 residues in the CDR3. The V end lost 0 bases, the J end lost 2 bases, and 11 bases lay between the germline ends. Germline values: CDR1 SGHAT, CDR2 FQNNGV. Written as DNA, the CDR3 is TGTGCCAGCAGCTTAGATAGGGGATCTACCTACGAGCAGTACTTC. As protein: CASSLDRGSTYEQYF.